The 12 T cell receptor beta chains below all came from one sample that was sequenced in a study of T cells in Graves' hyperthyroidism and ophthalmopathy. Researchers amplified the TCR beta CDR3 regions from RNA transcripts. TCR CDR3 underwent first-round RT-PCR with the HTBI primer set. TCRdb used MiXCR to reprocess the multiplex PCR reads, holding one entry per CDR3 protein. The sample records over 500,000 distinct CDR3 sequences, 12% to 15% being singletons. The specimen was blood. These TCRs come from a woman aged 40 to 49 with Graves' hyperthyroidism.

This clonotype was counted many times. The chain carries TRBV7-3 and TRBJ2-3; TRBD1 aligns across 7 bases. CDR3 length equals 17 residues. Germline V gene sequence: CDR1 SGHTA, CDR2 FQGTGA. Trimming at V came to 2 bases and at J to 3 bases, leaving 11 bases not matched to a gene. The CDR3 sequence: CASSLAGVNRGTDTQYF. The DNA for the CDR3 is TGTGCCAGCAGCTTAGCCGGGGTGAACAGGGGAACAGATACGCAGTATTTT.

The sample holds many counts of this clonotype. CDR3 loop: CASSQGSRSYEQYF. DNA for the CDR3: TGTGCCAGCAGCCAAGGTTCCCGCTCCTACGAGCAGTACTTC. The chain employs TRBV3-1 and TRBJ2-7; D not certain. Germline assignment: CDR1 LGHDT and CDR2 YNNKEL (reference sequence). The CDR3 covers 14 residues. V dropped 1 base and J dropped 0 bases, with 7 bases sitting between them.

In this sample, this clonotype turned up many times. The chain has TRBV12-3 or TRBV12-4 and TRBJ1-3; possibly TRBD1 for D (6 bases). The length of the CDR3 is 14 residues. Trimming removed 7 bases from V and 3 bases from J, with 13 bases in between. As DNA, the CDR3 is TGTGCCAGCACCCAAAGGGGGAGTGGAAACACCATATATTTT. This sequence encodes CASTQRGSGNTIYF.

This clonotype was seen only a few times. The chain couples TRBV30 to TRBJ1-3; tentatively, D is TRBD1 (6 bases). V lost 4 bases, J lost 0 bases, and 13 bases lay in between. Germline-derived CDR1 and CDR2 are GTSNPN and SVGIG (reference sequence). The CDR3 totals 15 residues. The CDR3 nucleotides are TGTGCCTGGAACGGGGGGCCTGACTCTGGAAACACCATATATTTT. Translated: CAWNGGPDSGNTIYF.

This clonotype has a count of ten or more. V usage is TRBV12-3 or TRBV12-4 and J usage is TRBJ2-3, with a tentative D call TRBD1 (6 bases). The V end lost 8 bases, the J end lost 0 bases, and 15 bases lay between the germline ends. The CDR3 extends over 15 amino acids. The CDR3 protein is CASGIRTASTDTQYF. CDR3 nucleotide sequence: TGTGCCAGCGGGATTCGGACAGCTAGCACAGATACGCAGTATTTT.

At least ten counts were recorded for this clonotype. The chain links TRBV6-1 to TRBJ1-4, with unresolved D. Germline V gene lookup returns CDR1 MNHNS and CDR2 SASEGT. The CDR3 has 13 amino acids. The germline V and J ends were trimmed by 5 bases and 1 base, with 5 bases remaining between them. The CDR3 region has the DNA TGTGCCAGCAGTTCTGGAACTAATGAAAAACTGTTTTTT. Protein sequence: CASSSGTNEKLFF.

This clonotype was found many times. The chain employs TRBV11-2 and TRBJ1-2, with 7 bases fitting TRBD1. Germline CDR1 SGHAT, CDR2 FQNNGV. This CDR3 has 12 amino acids. Trimming removed 7 bases from V and 8 bases from J; junction bases left unmatched: 7. The CDR3 loop is CASTTGFYGYTF. In DNA form, the CDR3 reads TGTGCCAGCACGACAGGGTTCTACGGCTACACCTTC.

Ten or more counts support this clonotype. The chain joins TRBV7-2 to TRBJ2-7, with TRBD1 matching 10 bases. CDR3 length: 15 residues. The V gene's germline CDR1 is SGHTA and CDR2 FQGNSA. The V gene end was trimmed by 1 base and the J gene end by 4 bases; junction bases not matched to a gene: 4. In nucleotides, the CDR3 is TGTGCCAGCAGCTTAGGACAGGGGGCGTTATACGAGCAGTACTTC. Translation gives CASSLGQGALYEQYF.

This clonotype was seen a few times. The chain recombines TRBV7-9 with TRBJ2-3; D remains ambiguous. Trimming took 0 bases from V and 4 from J, leaving 11 bases between them. Germline V gene data show CDR1 as SEHNR and CDR2 as FQNEAQ (reference sequence). This CDR3 region has 15 residues. The CDR3 here is CASSLAGSLADTQYF. The DNA for the CDR3 is TGTGCCAGCAGCTTAGCAGGTTCACTGGCAGATACGCAGTATTTT.

This clonotype is a singleton in its sample. V and J are TRBV4-2 and TRBJ2-5; D ambiguous. V was pared by 1 base and J by 5 bases, with 23 bases between. CDR1 and CDR2 (germline): LGHNA, YNFKEQ. The CDR3 is made up of 18 amino acids. The CDR3 sequence: CASSQGNGRAASWETQYF. DNA for the CDR3: TGTGCCAGCAGCCAAGGGAACGGACGCGCCGCCAGCTGGGAGACCCAGTACTTC.

This clonotype was seen repeatedly, ten times or more. V and J are TRBV3-1 and TRBJ1-5; TRBD1 might be the D (5 bases). The CDR3 contains 15 residues. The germline V gene has CDR1 LGHDT and CDR2 YNNKEL (reference sequence). V was cut by 2 bases and J by 3 bases, with 11 bases left in between. The CDR3 spells CASSQRDGFNQPQHF. For the CDR3, the DNA is TGTGCCAGCAGCCAAAGGGACGGATTCAATCAGCCCCAGCATTTT.

The chain's CDR3 is CASNSDDYGYTF. Written as DNA, the CDR3 is TGTGCCAGCAACAGCGATGACTATGGCTACACCTTC. The chain employs TRBV25-1 and TRBJ1-2; D not certain. Germline CDR1 is MGHDK and CDR2 is SYGVNS. Trimming took off 7 bases at V and 3 bases at J, with 9 bases between the two ends. This CDR3 is 12 amino acids long.